This entry lists 22 T cell receptor beta chains sequenced from one sample in a study of blood T cells in healthy people across ages. Primers used in a second PCR of about 7 to 11 cycles were a sample-barcoded 5' primer and a J-beta primer mix. Via MiXCR, TCRdb re-called the 5' RACE reads, giving one row per CDR3 protein. This table has some 900,000 distinct CDR3 sequences, about 48% appearing once. The sequencing input was blood. The receptors originated from a man younger than 40 in good health.

V gene TRBV12-3 or TRBV12-4 combines with J gene TRBJ1-2, with 8 positions matching TRBD1. The CDR3 is 14 amino acids. V lost 6 bases, J lost 5 bases, and 8 bases stayed unmatched. This CDR3 reads CASSADRERYGYTF. The CDR3 nucleotides read TGTGCCAGCAGCGCGGACAGGGAACGTTATGGCTACACCTTC.

This clonotype was observed a few times. The CDR3 loop reads CASYAAGGAPRTEAFF. CDR3 DNA: TGTGCCAGCTACGCCGCCGGAGGGGCCCCGAGGACTGAAGCTTTCTTT. The V and J genes are TRBV6-1 and TRBJ1-1; a possible D gene is TRBD1 (5 bases). Germline V gene data show CDR1 as MNHNS and CDR2 as SASEGT. This CDR3 has 16 amino acids. V lost 8 bases to trimming and J lost 5 bases, with 24 bases between them.

This clonotype was detected only a few times. This chain connects TRBV20-1 to TRBJ2-5; 11 bases line up with TRBD1. The end of the DNA fits TRBJ2-7 better, so the J call may be wrong. CDR3 length: 15 amino acids. Germline V gives CDR1 DFQATT, CDR2 SNEGSKA (reference sequence). The CDR3 protein is CSARPGQGVVYEQYF. In nucleotides, the CDR3 is TGCAGTGCTAGACCGGGACAGGGGGTCGTCTACGAGCAGTACTTC.

The chain has TRBV20-1 and TRBJ2-7, with D uncertain. Germline V gene lookup returns CDR1 DFQATT and CDR2 SNEGSKA (reference sequence). There are 12 residues in the CDR3. Trimming stripped 6 bases from V and 1 base from J, with 10 bases between. The CDR3 coding sequence is TGCAGTGCGCGAGGCGAGTCCTACGAGCAGTACTTC. Translating it yields CSARGESYEQYF.

This clonotype has ten or more counts. V and J are TRBV20-1 and TRBJ2-7, with a possible D match to TRBD1 (6 bases). The CDR3 length is 17 residues. V shed 0 bases and J shed 0 bases, with 18 bases lying between them. Germline V gives CDR1 DFQATT, CDR2 SNEGSKA (reference sequence). The CDR3 bases are TGCAGTGCTAGAGACCCGATTGGGACATCTCACTCCTACGAGCAGTACTTC. Amino acids: CSARDPIGTSHSYEQYF.

The chain combines TRBV20-1 with TRBJ1-1; tentatively, D is TRBD1 (6 bases). V was pared by 3 bases and J by 4 bases, with 12 bases between. The CDR3 is made up of 13 amino acids. From germline, CDR1 is DFQATT and CDR2 SNEGSKA (reference sequence). Here the CDR3 DNA reads TGCAGTGCTAGGTCCAGGGGCGGCACTGAAGCTTTCTTT. Its translation is CSARSRGGTEAFF.

This chain links TRBV5-5 with TRBJ2-5, with 7 bases aligning to TRBD1. The J call could be wrong; TRBJ2-7 is a better fit for the DNA end. The CDR3 is made up of 14 amino acids. CDR1 and CDR2 (germline): SGHKS, YYEKEE (reference sequence). CDR3 DNA: TGTGCCAGCAGCCTGATAGGGGGCGAGGGCGAGCAGTACTTC. It specifies CASSLIGGEGEQYF.

This clonotype was counted between two and nine times. The gene calls are TRBV29-1 and TRBJ2-5; 8 bases match TRBD1. The CDR3 totals 16 residues. J gave up 0 bases and V 3 bases, and 9 bases lay outside the gene matches. Germline loops: CDR1 SQVTM, CDR2 ANQGSEA. The CDR3 here is CSVDGQGSLHQETQYF. The CDR3, as DNA: TGCAGCGTTGACGGACAGGGAAGTTTGCACCAAGAGACCCAGTACTTC.

The chain joins TRBV3-1 to TRBJ2-5; D remains ambiguous. CDR1 and CDR2 (germline): LGHDT, YNNKEL (reference sequence). This CDR3 has 14 residues. The V and J ends lost 1 base and 7 bases respectively, with 13 bases between them. The DNA for the CDR3 is TGTGCCAGCAGCCAAGGGACGAAACCTGGGACCCAGTACTTC. Translating it yields CASSQGTKPGTQYF.

This clonotype showed up just a few times. This chain links TRBV6-5 with TRBJ2-7; 10 bases are a match to TRBD2. This CDR3 comprises 16 residues. The germline V gene has CDR1 MNHEY and CDR2 SVGAGI. V was clipped by 0 bases and J by 2 bases; unmatched bases: 4. The CDR3 DNA reads as TGTGCCAGCAGTTACTCTAGGACTAGCGGAACCTACGAGCAGTACTTC. Translated, it gives CASSYSRTSGTYEQYF.

The J gene is TRBJ1-1, the V gene TRBV6-5; 7 bases are shared with TRBD1. The V segment lost 0 bases and the J segment 6 bases; nucleotides outside the gene matches: 7. Germline V gene data show CDR1 as MNHEY and CDR2 as SVGAGI. CDR3 length equals 15 residues. The CDR3 region is CASSYSRQGAAEAFF. CDR3 nucleotides: TGTGCCAGCAGTTACTCTCGACAGGGTGCGGCTGAAGCTTTCTTT.

This clonotype was counted many times. The rearrangement uses TRBV28 and TRBJ1-2; D unclear. The CDR3 totals 11 residues. The germline CDR1 and CDR2 sequences are MDHEN and SYDVKM. The V and J ends lost 5 bases and 5 bases respectively, with 6 bases between them. CDR3 bases: TGTGCCAGCAGTGGTCCTTATGGCTACACCTTC. Amino acids: CASSGPYGYTF.

This chain connects TRBV5-1 to TRBJ2-5, with 7 bases that match TRBD1. Trimming took 4 bases from V and 11 from J; bases not matched to a gene: 23. The CDR3 has 17 residues. Germline CDR1 reads SGHRS; CDR2 reads YFSETQ. In nucleotides, the CDR3 is TGCGCCAGCAGCCAAGTTGGACAGGCCGACTCCTACAATGAGCAGTACTTC. It translates to CASSQVGQADSYNEQYF.

This clonotype was observed a few times. This chain connects TRBV20-1 to TRBJ2-4; D is ambiguous. The CDR3 extends over 14 amino acids. Germline lookup yields CDR1 DFQATT and CDR2 SNEGSKA (reference sequence). V was clipped by 5 bases and J by 1 base, with 12 bases between them. The CDR3: CSAPVPGAKNIQYF. Here the CDR3 DNA reads TGCAGTGCTCCCGTCCCCGGGGCCAAAAACATTCAGTACTTC.

This clonotype appeared a few times. The V call is TRBV12-3 or TRBV12-4, the J call TRBJ2-1; no firm D call. This CDR3 has 14 amino acids. Trimming removed 2 bases from V and 7 bases from J, with 12 bases in between. CDR3 region: CASSLPGITNEQFF. The CDR3 DNA reads TGTGCCAGCAGTTTACCAGGTATCACTAATGAGCAGTTCTTC.

This chain joins TRBV13 and TRBJ2-5; D may be TRBD2 (5 bases). V lost 6 bases and J 2 bases, leaving 16 bases between the germline ends. In germline, CDR1 is PRHDT, CDR2 FYEKMQ (reference sequence). The CDR3 consists of 15 residues. The CDR3 sequence: CASSRRPARQETQYF. Written as DNA, the CDR3 is TGTGCCAGCAGTCGGAGGCCAGCCAGACAAGAGACCCAGTACTTC.

The V and J genes are TRBV28 and TRBJ2-7; TRBD1 agrees at 9 bases. J gave up 4 bases and V 4 bases, and 11 bases lay outside the gene matches. The CDR3 contains 16 residues. Germline V lookup: CDR1 MDHEN, CDR2 SYDVKM. CDR3 region: CASSSGSGTGFYEQYF. CDR3 coding DNA: TGTGCCAGCAGTTCCGGCTCCGGGACAGGGTTTTACGAGCAGTACTTC.

This clonotype has just a few counts. The J gene is TRBJ2-1, the V gene TRBV15; 8 positions match TRBD1. Germline V gives CDR1 LNHNV, CDR2 YYDKDF (reference sequence). The CDR3 sequence is 16 residues long. After removal of 3 bases from V and 8 bases from J, the junction contained 12 bases not matched to a gene. The CDR3 loop is CATSSPDRVVFDEQFF. CDR3 sequence (DNA): TGTGCCACCAGCAGCCCGGACAGGGTAGTTTTCGATGAGCAGTTCTTC.

This clonotype came up once. This sequence joins TRBV4-3 and TRBJ2-7, with 10 nucleotides matching TRBD2. This CDR3 is built from 15 residues. The junction had 10 bases not matched to a gene; V was cut back by 5 bases and J by 6 bases. Germline V lookup: CDR1 LGHNA, CDR2 YSLEER. This CDR3 is CASSSTSGTTLEQYF. CDR3 DNA sequence: TGCGCCAGCAGCTCAACTAGCGGGACCACTCTCGAGCAGTACTTC.

This clonotype has more than one count but fewer than ten. The chain carries TRBV29-1 and TRBJ2-1; D is possibly TRBD1 (6 bases). CDR1 is SQVTM, CDR2 ANQGSEA, per germline. The CDR3 is made up of 13 amino acids. V lost 7 bases, J lost 6 bases, and 16 bases lay in between. The chain's CDR3 is CSGRAQGLNEQFF. The CDR3 DNA is TGCAGCGGCCGGGCACAGGGCCTCAATGAGCAGTTCTTC.

The V and J genes are TRBV7-8 and TRBJ2-1, with no clear D. The V gene lost 2 bases and the J gene lost 0 bases, with 17 bases spanning the gap. This CDR3 comprises 18 residues. From germline, CDR1 is SGHVS and CDR2 FQNEAQ. CDR3 sequence: CASSLHRPRISSYNEQFF. The CDR3 DNA reads as TGTGCCAGCAGCTTACATAGGCCGCGGATCAGCTCCTACAATGAGCAGTTCTTC.

This clonotype was counted between two and nine times. This chain connects TRBV3-1 to TRBJ1-2; TRBD1 agrees at 7 bases. Unmatched junction bases numbered 9, after V lost 7 bases and J lost 7 bases. This CDR3 is 13 amino acids long. Per the germline V gene, CDR1 is LGHDT and CDR2 is YNNKEL (reference sequence). As DNA, the CDR3 is TGTGCCAGCAAGGGAGGGGGCTGGCGTGGCTACACCTTC. Its translation is CASKGGGWRGYTF.